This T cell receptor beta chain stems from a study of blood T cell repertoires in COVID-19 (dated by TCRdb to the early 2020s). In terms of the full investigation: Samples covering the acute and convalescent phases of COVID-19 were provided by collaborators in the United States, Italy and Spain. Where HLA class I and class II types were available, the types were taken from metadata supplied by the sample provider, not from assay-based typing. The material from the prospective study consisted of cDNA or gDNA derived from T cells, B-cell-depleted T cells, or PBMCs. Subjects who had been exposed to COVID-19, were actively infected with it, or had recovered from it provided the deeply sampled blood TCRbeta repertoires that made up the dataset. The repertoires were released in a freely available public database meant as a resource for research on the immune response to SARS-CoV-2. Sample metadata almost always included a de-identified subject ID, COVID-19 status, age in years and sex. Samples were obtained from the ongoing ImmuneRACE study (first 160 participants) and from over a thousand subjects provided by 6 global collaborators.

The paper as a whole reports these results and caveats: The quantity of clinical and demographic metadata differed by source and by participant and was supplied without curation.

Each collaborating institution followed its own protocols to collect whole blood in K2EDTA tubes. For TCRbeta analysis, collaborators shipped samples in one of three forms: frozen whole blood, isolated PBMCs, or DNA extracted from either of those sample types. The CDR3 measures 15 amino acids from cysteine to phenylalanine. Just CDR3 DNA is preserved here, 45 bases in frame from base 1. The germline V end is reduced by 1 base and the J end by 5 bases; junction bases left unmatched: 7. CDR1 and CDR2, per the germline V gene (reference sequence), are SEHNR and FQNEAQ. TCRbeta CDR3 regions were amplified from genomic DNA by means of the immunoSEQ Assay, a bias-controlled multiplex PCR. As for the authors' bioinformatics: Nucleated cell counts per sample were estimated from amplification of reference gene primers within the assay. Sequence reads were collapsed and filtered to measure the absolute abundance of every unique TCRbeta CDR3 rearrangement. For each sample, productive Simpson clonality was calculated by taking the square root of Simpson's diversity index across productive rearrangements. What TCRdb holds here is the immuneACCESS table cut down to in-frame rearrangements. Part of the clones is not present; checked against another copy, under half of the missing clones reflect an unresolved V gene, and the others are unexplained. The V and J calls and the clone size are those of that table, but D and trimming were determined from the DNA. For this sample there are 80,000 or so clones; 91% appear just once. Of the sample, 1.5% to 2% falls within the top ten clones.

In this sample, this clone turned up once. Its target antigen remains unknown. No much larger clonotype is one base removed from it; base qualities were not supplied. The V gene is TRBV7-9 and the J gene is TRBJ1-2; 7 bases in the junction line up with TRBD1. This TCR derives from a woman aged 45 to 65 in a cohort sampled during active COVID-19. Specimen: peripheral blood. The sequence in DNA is TGTGCCAGCAGCTTAGTTTCGGGGACAGAGTATGGCTACACCTTC. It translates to CASSLVSGTEYGYTF.